The following is a T cell receptor (beta chain) sequence with its context. Survey-level TCR beta sequencing used the immunoSEQ assay. Data came from immunoSEQ multiplex PCR; TCRdb stores just in-frame clones and leaves some out. The table has 60,000 to 85,000 clones, just under 95% seen once; the top ten hold roughly 4%. Germline assignment: CDR1 MNHEY and CDR2 SMNVEV (reference sequence). V lost 6 bases and J lost 9; bases outside the gene matches: 6. The CDR3 has 15 amino acids. Sequenced sample: PBMCs. The chain uses TRBV27 and TRBJ1-6; 12 nucleotides agree with TRBD1. The receptor was derived from a man in his forties or fifties with rheumatoid arthritis. This CDR3 reads CASRGPGQGASPLHF. DNA for the CDR3: TGTGCCAGCAGAGGACCGGGACAGGGGGCTTCACCCCTCCACTTT.